The 23 T cell receptor beta chains presented below share a single source sample, sequenced in a study of cytomegalovirus exposure and HLA in healthy donors. PCR employed 60 Vbeta and 13 Jbeta primers. Profiled with immunoSEQ multiplex PCR; TCRdb holds only in-frame clones, not every one. In the table there are about 140,000 clones, 70% to 85% of which are singletons. Sequencing was carried out using PBMCs. These TCRs come from a woman in her forties or fifties in good health and CMV-seropositive.

The chain couples TRBV6-5 to TRBJ2-3; 7 bases map to TRBD1. The CDR3 extends over 15 amino acids. Trimming removed 2 bases from V and 1 base from J; junction bases left unmatched: 3. Germline assignment: CDR1 MNHEY and CDR2 SVGAGI. DNA for the CDR3: TGTGCCAGCAGTTACCCGCAGGGGGGCACAGATACGCAGTATTTT. Translated, it gives CASSYPQGGTDTQYF.

V and J are TRBV10-3 and TRBJ1-2, with D unclear. The germline V gene has CDR1 ENHRY and CDR2 SYGVKD. V was shortened by 7 bases and J by 4 bases, with 13 bases between the two germline ends. This CDR3 is 13 amino acids long. The CDR3 DNA reads as TGTGCCATCAAGGAGGGTTACACCTATGGCTACACCTTC. Residues: CAIKEGYTYGYTF.

The V and J genes are TRBV7-2 and TRBJ2-3; weak D call: TRBD1 (7 bases). V lost 2 bases and J lost 0, with 18 bases in between. This CDR3 is built from 18 residues. Germline V gene sequence: CDR1 SGHTA, CDR2 FQGNSA. The CDR3 nucleotides are TGTGCCAGCAGCTTAAGGGGGCTGGGGGGCCCTAGCACAGATACGCAGTATTTT. It is translated as CASSLRGLGGPSTDTQYF.

This clone was counted between two and nine times. The genes are TRBV28 and TRBJ1-5; 12 bases are shared with TRBD1. The CDR3 runs 16 residues. With V trimmed by 2 bases and J by 7 bases, 6 bases remained unmatched. Germline V lookup: CDR1 MDHEN, CDR2 SYDVKM. The CDR3 here is CASSLRGQGARQPQHF. CDR3 nucleotides: TGTGCCAGCAGTTTAAGGGGACAGGGGGCTCGACAGCCCCAGCATTTT.

The chain links TRBV19 to TRBJ1-4; the match to TRBD1 covers 8 bases. The CDR3 extends over 18 amino acids. The V gene's germline CDR1 is LNHDA and CDR2 SQIVND (reference sequence). Trimming removed 5 bases from V and 8 bases from J; junction bases left unmatched: 19. Here the CDR3 reads CASSHWPKDRVALEKLFF. CDR3 sequence (DNA): TGTGCCAGTAGTCACTGGCCCAAGGACAGGGTCGCCCTGGAAAAACTGTTTTTT.

This chain connects TRBV6-1 to TRBJ2-3; tentative D call: TRBD2 (5 bases). In germline, CDR1 is MNHNS, CDR2 SASEGT. The CDR3 has 14 amino acids. Trimming left V 6 bases short and J 8 bases short, with 18 bases between. The CDR3 region has the DNA TGTGCCAGCAGGGGAGTAGAGGAATGGGGTACGCAGTATTTT. Encoded protein: CASRGVEEWGTQYF.

This clone was picked up one time. The V call is TRBV5-4, the J call TRBJ2-5; TRBD1 is a possible D gene (7 bases). In germline, CDR1 is SGHNT, CDR2 YYREEE (reference sequence). This CDR3 comprises 17 residues. Trimming left V 4 bases short and J 2 bases short, with 21 bases between. CDR3 nucleotide sequence: TGTGCCAGCAGCCCCGGGGTTATCAGGGGGGATCAAGAGACCCAGTACTTC. The encoded protein is CASSPGVIRGDQETQYF.

The V call is TRBV7-8, the J call TRBJ2-5, with D perhaps TRBD1 (6 bases). TRBJ2-7 matches the DNA end more closely, so the J call is doubtful. CDR3 length: 13 amino acids. Germline loops: CDR1 SGHVS, CDR2 FQNEAQ. CDR3 DNA sequence: TGTGCCATTTCATTAACAGGGTTCGGCGAGCAGTACTTC. This sequence encodes CAISLTGFGEQYF.

This clone was counted between two and nine times. Other DNA sequences in this sample translate to the same CDR3. This chain connects TRBV7-9 to TRBJ1-1; a weak D match, TRBD1 (6 bases). This CDR3 region has 15 residues. Trimming left V 3 bases short and J 6 bases short, with 17 bases between. Per germline, CDR1 SEHNR and CDR2 FQNEAQ (reference sequence). CDR3: CASSLGDILLAEAFF. The CDR3, as DNA: TGTGCCAGCAGCTTGGGGGACATCCTTCTGGCTGAAGCTTTCTTT. The complete variable domain, with remaining parts taken from reference TRBV7-9 and TRBJ1-1, reads DTGVSQNPRHKITKRGQNVTFRCDPISEHNRLYWYRQTLGQGPEFLTYFQNEAQLEKSRLLSDRFSAERPKGSFSTLEIQRTEQGDSAMYLCASSLGDILLAEAFFGQGTRLTVV.

The J gene is TRBJ2-1, the V gene TRBV11-2, with a possible D match to TRBD2 (7 bases). This CDR3 has 14 amino acids. V gave up 1 base and J gave up 7 bases, with 11 bases separating them. Germline loops: CDR1 SGHAT, CDR2 FQNNGV. This chain's CDR3 is CASSLVGGPNEQFF. CDR3 DNA sequence: TGTGCCAGCAGCTTAGTGGGGGGGCCGAATGAGCAGTTCTTC.

The chain couples TRBV6-1 to TRBJ1-1; unclear D gene. CDR1 and CDR2 from the germline V gene are MNHNS and SASEGT. The V and J ends lost 3 bases and 5 bases respectively, with 10 bases between them. The CDR3 totals 13 residues. CDR3 amino acids: CASSEGGWTEAFF. The CDR3 nucleotides are TGTGCCAGCAGTGAGGGAGGTTGGACTGAAGCTTTCTTT.

The chain carries TRBV5-6 and TRBJ2-3; D unclear. CDR1 is SGHDT and CDR2 is YYEEEE in the germline V gene. The CDR3 totals 12 residues. V was trimmed by 1 base and J by 10 bases, leaving 10 bases between them. CDR3 sequence (DNA): TGTGCCAGCAGCTTGTACAGTCGAGCGCAGTATTTT. Translating it yields CASSLYSRAQYF.

This chain joins TRBV11-1 and TRBJ2-1; D perhaps matches TRBD2 (6 bases). The V gene lost 2 bases and the J gene lost 2 bases, with 10 bases spanning the gap. Germline CDR1 SGHAT, CDR2 FQDESV (reference sequence). This CDR3 region has 15 residues. CDR3 DNA: TGTGCCAGCAGCTTAAAGGCTAGCGCCTACAATGAGCAGTTCTTC. Amino acid sequence: CASSLKASAYNEQFF. The whole variable domain, remainder taken from reference TRBV11-1 and TRBJ2-1, is EAEVAQSPRYKITEKSQAVAFWCDPISGHATLYWYRQILGQGPELLVQFQDESVVDDSQLPKDRFSAERLKGVDSTLKIQPAELGDSAMYLCASSLKASAYNEQFFGPGTRLTVL.

A few counts support this clone. The V gene is TRBV9, the J gene TRBJ1-4, with D uncertain. Trimming stripped 1 base from V and 5 bases from J, with 12 bases between. This CDR3 comprises 15 residues. Germline values: CDR1 SGDLS, CDR2 YYNGEE. CDR3 sequence (DNA): TGTGCCAGCAGCGTAACCCCGGGTCTAAATGAAAAACTGTTTTTT. This gives the protein CASSVTPGLNEKLFF. Drawing the rest from reference TRBV9 and TRBJ1-4, the complete variable domain is DSGVTQTPKHLITATGQRVTLRCSPRSGDLSVYWYQQSLDQGLQFLIQYYNGEERAKGNILERFSAQQFPDLHSELNLSSLELGDSALYFCASSVTPGLNEKLFFGSGTQLSVL.

This clone was seen a handful of times. V usage is TRBV29-1 and J usage is TRBJ2-1; D is possibly TRBD1 (6 bases). The CDR3 length is 16 residues. V dropped 6 bases and J dropped 5 bases, with 23 bases sitting between them. Germline V gene sequence: CDR1 SQVTM, CDR2 ANQGSEA. CDR3 sequence reads: CSVERPRQVSDNEQFF. CDR3 in DNA: TGCAGCGTGGAGAGACCCCGACAGGTTTCCGACAATGAGCAGTTCTTC.

The chain joins TRBV4-1 to TRBJ2-1; 9 bases are a match to TRBD1. The V and J ends lost 4 bases and 8 bases, in that order; junction bases with no gene match: 12. The CDR3 runs to 16 residues. Germline CDR1 is MGHRA and CDR2 is YSYEKL. CDR3 sequence: CASSPGPTGGLDEQFF. CDR3 DNA sequence: TGCGCCAGCAGCCCAGGGCCGACAGGGGGATTGGATGAGCAGTTCTTC.

This clone occurred once. This sequence joins TRBV6-6 and TRBJ1-3; 9 nucleotides match TRBD1. In germline, CDR1 is MNHNY, CDR2 SVGAGI (reference sequence). V gave up 6 bases and J gave up 0 bases; unmatched junction bases: 6. This CDR3 spans 16 amino acids. The CDR3 sequence is CASRLGQGDSGNTIYF. The CDR3 nucleotides are TGTGCCAGCAGACTGGGACAGGGAGACTCTGGAAACACCATATATTTT.

The J gene is TRBJ1-1, the V gene TRBV7-3; D is ambiguous. CDR3 length: 15 residues. V was pared by 5 bases and J by 1 base, with 14 bases between. Germline CDR1 is SGHTA and CDR2 is FQGTGA. CDR3 sequence reads: CASSTSIVANTEAFF. In DNA, the CDR3 is TGTGCCAGCAGCACGTCGATTGTGGCGAACACTGAAGCTTTCTTT.

The chain uses TRBV7-6 and TRBJ2-1; no definite D call. Germline V gene lookup returns CDR1 SGHVS and CDR2 FNYEAQ. Trimming stripped 2 bases from V and 8 bases from J, with 4 bases between. The CDR3 extends over 11 amino acids. CDR3 DNA sequence: TGTGCCAGCAGCTTATTCGATGAGCAGTTCTTC. Protein sequence: CASSLFDEQFF.

This chain connects TRBV5-1 to TRBJ2-2; D is ambiguous. The length of the CDR3 is 15 residues. V dropped 0 bases and J dropped 3 bases, with 9 bases sitting between them. The germline V gene has CDR1 SGHRS and CDR2 YFSETQ. The CDR3 reads CASSLADIDTGELFF. CDR3 DNA: TGCGCCAGCAGCTTGGCCGACATCGACACCGGGGAGCTGTTTTTT.

The rearrangement uses TRBV19 and TRBJ2-7; maybe TRBD2 (6 bases). This CDR3 spans 14 amino acids. Trimming took off 7 bases at V and 5 bases at J, with 18 bases between the two ends. Germline CDR1 reads LNHDA; CDR2 reads SQIVND (reference sequence). CDR3 loop: CASTKSEGWHEQYF. CDR3 bases: TGTGCCAGTACCAAATCGGAGGGCTGGCACGAGCAGTACTTC.

This clone was observed a handful of times. Other DNA sequences in this sample translate to the same CDR3. The chain carries TRBV7-6 and TRBJ1-1; 9 nucleotides align to TRBD1. Trimming removed 1 base from V and 6 bases from J; junction bases left unmatched: 3. There are 14 residues in the CDR3. The V gene's germline CDR1 is SGHVS and CDR2 FNYEAQ. CDR3 nucleotide sequence: TGTGCCAGCAGCTTAGGAGGGACAGGGCCTGAAGCTTTCTTT. Protein product: CASSLGGTGPEAFF.

The rearrangement links TRBV30 to TRBJ2-7; 8 nucleotides match TRBD2. Germline V gene data show CDR1 as GTSNPN and CDR2 as SVGIG (reference sequence). V was clipped by 0 bases and J by 6 bases; unmatched bases: 7. This CDR3 is 14 amino acids long. The CDR3 loop reads CAWSVPGLDGEQYF. The CDR3 nucleotides are TGTGCCTGGAGTGTACCGGGACTAGACGGCGAGCAGTACTTC.